This TCR beta chain was sequenced during a study of OX40 agonist ivuxolimab in advanced cancers. At the level of the study: Eligibility rules accepted prior anti-PD-1, anti-PD-L1 or anti-CTLA-4 therapy, and around 38% had some. Partial responses were recorded for three patients, including one with hepatocellular carcinoma and two with cutaneous melanoma.

Clones were sequenced by immunoSEQ multiplex PCR, and TCRdb holds only the in-frame ones, with some missing. The sample gives about 22,000 clones, roughly 86% of which show up once; 15% to 20% is in the top ten. Sequenced material: CD4+ or CD8+ T cells sorted from blood, taken in a trial of the OX40 agonist ivuxolimab. This TCR was recovered from an adult with an advanced solid tumor such as melanoma, head and neck, liver or kidney cancer.

In DNA form, the CDR3 reads TGTGCCACGTCCTCGGAGGGGGGCCTCTCCTACAATGAGCAGTTCTTC. Amino acids: CATSSEGGLSYNEQFF. V is TRBV15 and J is TRBJ2-1; D tentatively reads TRBD1 or TRBD2 (6 bases each). Germline assignment: CDR1 LNHNV and CDR2 YYDKDF (reference sequence). There are 16 residues in the CDR3. V was shortened by 9 bases and J by 0 bases, with 18 bases between the two germline ends.